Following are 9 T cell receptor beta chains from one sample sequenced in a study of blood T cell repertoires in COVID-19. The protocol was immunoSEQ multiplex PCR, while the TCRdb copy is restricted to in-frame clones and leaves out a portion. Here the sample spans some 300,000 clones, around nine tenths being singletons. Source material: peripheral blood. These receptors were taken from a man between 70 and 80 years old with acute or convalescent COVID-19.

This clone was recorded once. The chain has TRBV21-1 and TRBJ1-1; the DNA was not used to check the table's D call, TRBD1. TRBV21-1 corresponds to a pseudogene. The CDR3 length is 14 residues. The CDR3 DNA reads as TGTGCCAGCAGCAAAGAAGGGGGCCGCACTGAAGCTTTCTTT. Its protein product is CASSKEGGRTEAFF.

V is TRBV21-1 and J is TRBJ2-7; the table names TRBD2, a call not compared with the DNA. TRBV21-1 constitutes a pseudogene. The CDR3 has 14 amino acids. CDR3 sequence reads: CASSKFPGNYEQYF. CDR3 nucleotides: TGTGCCAGCAGCAAATTTCCGGGGAACTACGAGCAGTACTTC.

CDR3 nucleotides: TGTGCCACCAGCTCCGACCCCGGGACAGGGAGGGCCCAGTACTTC. As protein: CATSSDPGTGRAQYF. This rearrangement joins TRBV15 to TRBJ2-5; 9 nucleotides agree with TRBD1. Germline-derived CDR1 and CDR2 are LNHNV and YYDKDF (reference sequence). This CDR3 contains 15 residues. V lost 5 bases to trimming and J lost 9 bases; unmatched junction nucleotides: 13.

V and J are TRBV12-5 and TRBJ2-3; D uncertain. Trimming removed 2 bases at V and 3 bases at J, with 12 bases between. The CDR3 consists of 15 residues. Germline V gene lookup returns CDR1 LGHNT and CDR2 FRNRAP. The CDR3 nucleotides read TGTGCTAGTGGTTTGAGCCTGTCGTGGACAGATACGCAGTATTTT. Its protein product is CASGLSLSWTDTQYF.

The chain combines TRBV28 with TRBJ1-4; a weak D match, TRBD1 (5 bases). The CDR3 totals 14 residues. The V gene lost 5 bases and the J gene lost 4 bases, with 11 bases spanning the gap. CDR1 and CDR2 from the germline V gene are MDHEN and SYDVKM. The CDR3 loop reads CASSKTGFNEKLFF. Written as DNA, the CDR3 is TGTGCCAGCAGTAAAACAGGATTTAATGAAAAACTGTTTTTT.

This chain's CDR3 is CASRNGRRGEQFF. As DNA, the CDR3 is TGTGCCAGCAGAAATGGACGCCGCGGGGAGCAGTTCTTC. The chain couples TRBV6-6 to TRBJ2-1; D possibly corresponds to TRBD2 (5 bases). CDR1 is MNHNY, CDR2 SVGAGI, per germline (reference sequence). Trimming left V 6 bases short and J 10 bases short, with 16 bases between. The CDR3 length is 13 residues.

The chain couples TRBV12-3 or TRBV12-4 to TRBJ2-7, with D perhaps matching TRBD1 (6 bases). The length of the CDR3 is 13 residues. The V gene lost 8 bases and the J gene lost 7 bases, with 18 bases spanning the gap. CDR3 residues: CASQNRDLGEQYF. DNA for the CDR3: TGTGCCAGCCAAAACAGGGATTTGGGGGAGCAGTACTTC.

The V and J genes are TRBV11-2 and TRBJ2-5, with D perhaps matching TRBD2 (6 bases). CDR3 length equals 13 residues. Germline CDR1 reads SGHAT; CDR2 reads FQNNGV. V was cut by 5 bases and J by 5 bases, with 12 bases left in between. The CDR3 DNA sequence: TGTGCCAGCAGCCCGTTAGGAGGGGAGACCCAGTACTTC. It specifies CASSPLGGETQYF. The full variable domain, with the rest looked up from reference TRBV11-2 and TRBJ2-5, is EAGVAQSPRYKIIEKRQSVAFWCNPISGHATLYWYQQILGQGPKLLIQFQNNGVVDDSQLPKDRFSAERLKGVDSTLKIQPAKLEDSAVYLCASSPLGGETQYFGPGTRLLVL.

CDR3 sequence: CASSLGQGAQPQHF. DNA of the CDR3: TGTGCCAGCTCACTCGGACAGGGGGCTCAGCCCCAGCATTTT. This rearrangement joins TRBV18 to TRBJ1-5; 11 positions agree with TRBD1. The CDR3 consists of 14 residues. Trimming took 4 bases from V and 6 from J; bases not matched to a gene: 2. Germline V lookup: CDR1 KGHSH, CDR2 LQKENI.